This TCR beta chain appears in the sequencing data of a study of T cell clonotyping in hematopoietic cell transplantation. Sequencing was performed with immunoSEQ multiplex PCR; in TCRdb, only in-frame clones are kept and a portion is missing. The sample holds fewer than 50,000 clones, 80% to 90% seen once. The CDR3 has 12 amino acids. The V gene lost 10 bases and the J gene lost 1 base, with 11 bases spanning the gap. CDR1 and CDR2 (germline): SGHNT, YYREEE (reference sequence). Indicated time point: recipient sample about 28 days before transplant, after cytoreduction. V and J are TRBV5-4 and TRBJ1-1; D is ambiguous. The sequencing used peripheral blood mononuclear cells, collected before stem cell transplant. The TCR originated in a man in his sixties with biphenotypic leukemia. Some clones in this sample may be carry-over from other donors' samples. The CDR3 is CAARGENTEAFF. Written as DNA, the CDR3 is TGTGCCGCCAGAGGAGAGAACACTGAAGCTTTCTTT.